Following are 28 T cell receptor beta chains from one sample sequenced in a study of T cell repertoires in cytomegalovirus infection. From the reads, TCRdb called clonotypes with MiXCR, one entry per CDR3 protein. The repertoire consists of approximately 730,000 distinct CDR3 sequences, with roughly a third occurring once and the leading ten covering roughly 20%. Their specific antigens are unknown. This sample comprised cultured PBMCs, obtained from culture after CMV antigen stimulation. These receptors were collected from a human donor in good health (CMV status not recorded). Some clones in this sample may be carry-over from other donors' samples.

This clonotype was counted a few times. The rearrangement joins TRBV4-1 to TRBJ2-1, with TRBD1 matching 9 bases. Germline V gene lookup returns CDR1 MGHRA and CDR2 YSYEKL. The ends lost 3 bases at V and 3 bases at J; junction bases unmatched: 12. The CDR3 contains 18 residues. The CDR3 DNA follows: TGCGCCAGCAGCCACTCTCCCCCCGGGACAGGGATCTACAATGAGCAGTTCTTC. Encoded protein: CASSHSPPGTGIYNEQFF.

This chain connects TRBV6-1 to TRBJ1-4; TRBD1 might be the D (6 bases). The germline V gene has CDR1 MNHNS and CDR2 SASEGT. The CDR3 contains 12 residues. V was shortened by 9 bases and J by 7 bases, with 12 bases between the two germline ends. This chain's CDR3 is CASQGTSEKLFF. The CDR3 nucleotides read TGTGCCAGTCAGGGGACATCTGAAAAACTGTTTTTT.

This clonotype was found a few times. The chain recombines TRBV6-6 with TRBJ1-6; D not resolved. Per the germline V gene, CDR1 is MNHNY and CDR2 is SVGAGI (reference sequence). Trimming cost V 5 bases and J 7 bases, with 12 bases left between them. CDR3 length: 14 amino acids. CDR3 sequence (DNA): TGTGCCAGCAGTGATAACGGGATAAATTCACCCCTCCACTTT. Its translation is CASSDNGINSPLHF.

This clonotype was observed many times. The chain has TRBV7-2 and TRBJ1-1, with D unclear. This CDR3 contains 14 residues. Trimming stripped 1 base from V and 1 base from J, with 7 bases between. The germline gives CDR1 SGHTA, CDR2 FQGNSA. Here the CDR3 reads CASSLGPANTEAFF. Here the CDR3 DNA reads TGTGCCAGCAGCTTAGGTCCAGCGAACACTGAAGCTTTCTTT.

This clonotype was detected only once. The chain joins TRBV10-3 to TRBJ1-2; D is uncertain. Germline CDR1 and CDR2: ENHRY and SYGVKD. Trimming shortened V by 3 bases and J by 2 bases, and 10 bases separated the two germline ends. The CDR3 contains 14 residues. Here the CDR3 DNA reads TGTGCCATCAGTGAAAGGGCCCTAAACTATGGCTACACCTTC. Amino acids: CAISERALNYGYTF.

This rearrangement joins TRBV7-9 to TRBJ2-1, with 7 nucleotides matching TRBD1. CDR1 and CDR2 from the germline V gene are SEHNR and FQNEAQ (reference sequence). CDR3 length: 16 amino acids. V was pared by 3 bases and J by 4 bases, with 9 bases of the junction left unmatched. The CDR3 nucleotides are TGTGCCAGCAGCTTTGTGGGGACAGCGAAGTACAATGAGCAGTTCTTC. This translates into CASSFVGTAKYNEQFF. Full variable domain (remainder filled in from reference TRBV7-9 and TRBJ2-1): DTGVSQNPRHKITKRGQNVTFRCDPISEHNRLYWYRQTLGQGPEFLTYFQNEAQLEKSRLLSDRFSAERPKGSFSTLEIQRTEQGDSAMYLCASSFVGTAKYNEQFFGPGTRLTVL.

The chain is built from TRBV2 and TRBJ1-2; TRBD1 matches 8 bases. V shed 1 base and J 2 bases; nucleotides not matched to a gene: 3. The CDR3 spans 15 residues. The germline CDR1 and CDR2 sequences are SNHLY and FYNNEI. The CDR3 nucleotides are TGTGCCAGCAGTGAAGGGCAGGGGGCAAACTATGGCTACACCTTC. Amino acid sequence: CASSEGQGANYGYTF.

This clonotype has only a few counts. The CDR3 loop is CASTLVRGYTGELFF. In nucleotides, the CDR3 is TGTGCCAGCACCCTTGTAAGGGGGTACACCGGGGAGCTGTTTTTT. The chain employs TRBV12-3 or TRBV12-4 and TRBJ2-2, with D maybe TRBD1 (6 bases). The CDR3 runs to 15 residues. V dropped 7 bases and J dropped 3 bases, with 15 bases sitting between them.

The chain couples TRBV7-2 to TRBJ1-1, with 10 bases identical to TRBD1. V lost 0 bases and J lost 0; bases outside the gene matches: 7. This CDR3 comprises 18 residues. Per the germline V gene, CDR1 is SGHTA and CDR2 is FQGNSA. The CDR3 sequence: CASSLATGGSGMNTEAFF. The CDR3 DNA is TGTGCCAGCAGCTTAGCGACAGGGGGCTCAGGGATGAACACTGAAGCTTTCTTT.

The genes are TRBV7-2 and TRBJ2-7, with TRBD2 matching 8 bases. The V and J ends lost 6 bases and 2 bases, in that order; junction bases with no gene match: 9. The CDR3 totals 15 residues. The germline V gene encodes CDR1 SGHTA and CDR2 FQGNSA. The CDR3 protein is CASSLSGGGTYEQYF. Written as DNA, the CDR3 is TGTGCCAGCAGTCTCAGCGGGGGAGGGACCTACGAGCAGTACTTC.

Concerning this clonotype itself: A much more abundant neighbour one base away suggests this may be a read error. The V call is TRBV7-2, the J call TRBJ2-7; maybe TRBD2 (6 bases). The CDR3 loop spans 15 amino acids. Germline V CDR1 and CDR2: SGHTA, FQGNSA. Trimming took 5 bases from V and 3 from J, leaving 17 bases between them. DNA of the CDR3: TGTGCCAGCAGCATAGGAGGGGTATCAATCTACGAGCAGTACTTC. It translates to CASSIGGVSIYEQYF. Filled out from reference TRBV7-2 and TRBJ2-7, the complete variable domain reads GAGVSQSPSNKVTEKGKDVELRCDPISGHTALYWYRQSLGQGLEFLIYFQGNSAPDKSGLPSDRFSAERTGGSVSTLTIQRTQQEDSAVYLCASSIGGVSIYEQYFGPGTRLTVT.

The rearrangement joins TRBV2 to TRBJ1-5; D not resolved. The CDR3 spans 16 residues. The V end lost 1 base, the J end lost 4 bases, and 14 bases lay between the germline ends. Germline V gives CDR1 SNHLY, CDR2 FYNNEI. CDR3 in DNA: TGTGCCAGCAGTGAAGGGCCGGGTGATAGAAATCAGCCCCAGCATTTT. Translation gives CASSEGPGDRNQPQHF. Based on the CDR3 plus reference TRBV2 and TRBJ1-5, the full variable domain is EPEVTQTPSHQVTQMGQEVILRCVPISNHLYFYWYRQILGQKVEFLVSFYNNEISEKSEIFDDQFSVERPDGSNFTLKIRSTKLEDSAMYFCASSEGPGDRNQPQHFGDGTRLSIL.

This rearrangement joins TRBV6-5 to TRBJ2-7; tentatively, D is TRBD1 (5 bases). The germline V and J ends were trimmed by 7 bases and 5 bases, with 9 bases remaining between them. Germline V gives CDR1 MNHEY, CDR2 SVGAGI. CDR3 size: 11 residues. CDR3 coding DNA: TGTGCCAGCATTGGGGCAGACGAGCAGTACTTC. Its protein product is CASIGADEQYF.

This clonotype was found once. The chain joins TRBV19 to TRBJ2-1; 10 bases are a match to TRBD1. Trimming took 1 base from V and 3 from J; bases not matched to a gene: 3. CDR1 is LNHDA, CDR2 SQIVND, per germline (reference sequence). The CDR3 is made up of 16 amino acids. CDR3: CASSIGGTGVYNEQFF. CDR3 coding DNA: TGTGCCAGTAGTATAGGGGGGACAGGGGTCTACAATGAGCAGTTCTTC.

This clonotype was counted at least ten times. This rearrangement joins TRBV7-2 to TRBJ1-5, with D possibly being TRBD1 (5 bases). V was pared by 6 bases and J by 6 bases, with 15 bases between. This CDR3 region has 14 residues. The germline gives CDR1 SGHTA, CDR2 FQGNSA. The CDR3 DNA reads as TGTGCCAGCAGTGAAGGGTGGACATTTCAGCCCCAGCATTTT. Amino acids: CASSEGWTFQPQHF.

This chain links TRBV20-1 with TRBJ2-1; 7 bases align to TRBD2. Trimming cost V 0 bases and J 0 bases; bases outside gene matches: 5. This CDR3 spans 16 amino acids. Germline CDR1 DFQATT, CDR2 SNEGSKA (reference sequence). The CDR3 DNA follows: TGCAGTGCTAGAGACCCCCGGACTAGCTCCTACAATGAGCAGTTCTTC. This codes for CSARDPRTSSYNEQFF.

The chain combines TRBV27 with TRBJ1-1; D ambiguous. CDR1 MNHEY and CDR2 SMNVEV come from the germline V gene (reference sequence). The CDR3 runs to 13 residues. V was pared by 6 bases and J by 8 bases, with 16 bases between. CDR3 amino acids: CASSPSGDLEAFF. Here the CDR3 DNA reads TGTGCCAGCAGCCCCTCAGGAGACCTAGAAGCTTTCTTT.

The sample holds a few counts of this clonotype. The chain links TRBV11-2 to TRBJ2-1; 13 bases fit TRBD2. This CDR3 has 15 amino acids. Germline CDR1 SGHAT, CDR2 FQNNGV. V was clipped by 5 bases and J by 6 bases; unmatched bases: 4. CDR3 sequence reads: CASSPTSGRFNEQFF. The DNA of the CDR3 is TGTGCCAGCAGCCCGACTAGCGGGAGGTTCAATGAGCAGTTCTTC.

The rearrangement joins TRBV2 to TRBJ2-2, with no clear D. Trimming stripped 4 bases from V and 4 bases from J, with 13 bases between. Germline values: CDR1 SNHLY, CDR2 FYNNEI. This CDR3 region has 15 residues. CDR3 nucleotides: TGTGCCAGCAGTGGGATTGGCCGTGGCACCGGGGAGCTGTTTTTT. It specifies CASSGIGRGTGELFF. The complete variable domain, with remaining parts taken from reference TRBV2 and TRBJ2-2, reads EPEVTQTPSHQVTQMGQEVILRCVPISNHLYFYWYRQILGQKVEFLVSFYNNEISEKSEIFDDQFSVERPDGSNFTLKIRSTKLEDSAMYFCASSGIGRGTGELFFGEGSRLTVL.

A few counts support this clonotype. The rearrangement joins TRBV19 to TRBJ2-2; the D is unclear. The germline CDR1 and CDR2 sequences are LNHDA and SQIVND (reference sequence). This CDR3 is built from 17 residues. The V end lost 5 bases, the J end lost 0 bases, and 16 bases lay between the germline ends. The CDR3, as DNA: TGTGCCAGTAGTCCTGAGGTAGAGTTCGCGAACACCGGGGAGCTGTTTTTT. Protein product: CASSPEVEFANTGELFF.

This clonotype was found a few times. The chain links TRBV7-2 to TRBJ2-2; TRBD1 agrees at 9 bases. Germline CDR1 reads SGHTA; CDR2 reads FQGNSA. With 3 bases clipped from V and 6 bases from J, the junction kept 8 bases outside the gene matches. The CDR3 runs to 16 residues. The CDR3 DNA follows: TGTGCCAGCAGCTTGGTCAGGACAGGGGTCCCCGGGGAGCTGTTTTTT. Residues: CASSLVRTGVPGELFF.

The V gene is TRBV12-3 or TRBV12-4, the J gene TRBJ2-7; 9 bases align to TRBD1. The CDR3 loop spans 13 amino acids. With 1 base clipped from V and 10 bases from J, the junction kept 5 bases outside the gene matches. The CDR3 reads CASSLGTGVRQYF. DNA of the CDR3: TGTGCCAGCAGTTTAGGGACAGGGGTTCGTCAGTACTTC.

This clonotype was observed a few times. The genes are TRBV7-8 and TRBJ1-4, with a possible D match to TRBD1 (6 bases). Trimming took 2 bases from V and 6 from J, leaving 10 bases between them. This CDR3 has 14 residues. Germline CDR1 and CDR2: SGHVS and FQNEAQ. The DNA for the CDR3 is TGTGCCAGCAGCTTATCAGGGGAAGATGAAAAACTGTTTTTT. It yields the protein CASSLSGEDEKLFF.

This clonotype was counted ten times or more. The rearrangement joins TRBV7-8 to TRBJ2-5; 10 positions match TRBD1. Germline values: CDR1 SGHVS, CDR2 FQNEAQ. This CDR3 is built from 15 residues. The V gene end was trimmed by 5 bases and the J gene end by 5 bases; junction bases not matched to a gene: 8. CDR3 nucleotides: TGTGCCAGCAGCAGAACCGGGACAGGGGACGAGACCCAGTACTTC. As protein: CASSRTGTGDETQYF.

This clonotype has more than one count but fewer than ten. V gene TRBV7-6 combines with J gene TRBJ2-5; 10 bases are shared with TRBD2. Germline V gene data show CDR1 as SGHVS and CDR2 as FNYEAQ. V shed 7 bases, J shed 5 bases, and the junction held 10 bases outside the gene matches. This CDR3 is built from 15 residues. CDR3 DNA: TGTGCCAGCACCCTATCTTTACTAGCGGGGGAGACCCAGTACTTC. Protein: CASTLSLLAGETQYF.

This clonotype was detected ten times or more. V is TRBV7-2 and J is TRBJ2-5; D not resolved. The germline V and J ends were trimmed by 5 bases and 0 bases, with 10 bases remaining between them. From germline, CDR1 is SGHTA and CDR2 FQGNSA. The CDR3 has 14 residues. The CDR3 here is CASSPLGYQETQYF. Written as DNA, the CDR3 is TGTGCCAGCAGCCCCCTAGGATACCAAGAGACCCAGTACTTC.

This clonotype was detected only a few times. The gene calls are TRBV7-8 and TRBJ2-1; TRBD2 matches at 11 bases. The CDR3 spans 16 residues. Germline CDR1 reads SGHVS; CDR2 reads FQNEAQ. Unmatched junction bases numbered 8, after V lost 3 bases and J lost 7 bases. The CDR3 sequence is CASSLTSGNSWNEQFF. In nucleotides, the CDR3 is TGTGCCAGCAGCTTGACTAGCGGGAACTCCTGGAATGAGCAGTTCTTC. The full variable domain, completed using reference TRBV7-8 and TRBJ2-1, is GAGVSQSPRYKVAKRGQDVALRCDPISGHVSLFWYQQALGQGPEFLTYFQNEAQLDKSGLPSDRFFAERPEGSVSTLKIQRTQQEDSAVYLCASSLTSGNSWNEQFFGPGTRLTVL.

This clonotype has more than one count but fewer than ten. The chain is built from TRBV7-6 and TRBJ2-3; D gene unclear. The V gene lost 0 bases and the J gene lost 7 bases, with 5 bases spanning the gap. The CDR3 contains 12 residues. Germline assignment: CDR1 SGHVS and CDR2 FNYEAQ. This CDR3 reads CASSLASNTQYF. Here the CDR3 DNA reads TGTGCCAGCAGCTTAGCTTCGAATACGCAGTATTTT.